The TCR beta chain under discussion was sequenced for a study of response to subunit inactivated influenza vaccine (dated by TCRdb to 2016 to 2019). At the level of the whole study: To follow how T cells responded to a trivalent subunit inactivated influenza vaccine, the researchers relied on deep quantitative profiling of the T cell receptor repertoire. The study at large found these results: According to the authors, only a limited number of new T cells may be recruited by each seasonal influenza vaccination.

As to this clonotype: It has no known antigen specificity. No qualities accompany the bases; no much larger clone lies one base away.

As encoded in the germline V gene, CDR1 is SGHDN while CDR2 is FVKESK. The CDR3 runs 14 amino acids, cysteine and phenylalanine included. Only the CDR3 part of the read is kept: 42 bases, read in frame from the first base. V is clipped by 1 base and J by 7 bases, and the sequence between their germline boundaries is 14 bases long. The library was obtained by RT-PCR. TCRdb lists the instrument as Illumina HiSeq 2500. Using fastp trimming at Q25 and MiXCR clonotype assembly, TCRdb reanalyzed the public sequencing data and kept in-frame beta chains. Each CDR3 protein gets just one entry, which takes the most common genes and DNA from the rows behind it. A total of 250,000 to 350,000 distinct CDR3 sequences appear in this sample, approximately 21% of them only once. The top ten constitute 10% of the sample.

The V and J genes are TRBV14 and TRBJ2-7; a confident D gene designation cannot be given. This receptor was taken from a man between 50 and 70 years old who received an inactivated influenza vaccine. Donor details come from another sample of the same person, matched by shared clones. The sequences come from PBMCs from blood, collected about 20 months after vaccination. The DNA reads TGTGCCAGCAGCCAAGCCGAGACGCTAGGGGAGCAGTACTTC. It encodes CASSQAETLGEQYF.